A single T cell receptor beta chain is shown here with its context. What it binds is not known. The table came from immunoSEQ multiplex PCR; TCRdb's copy has only in-frame clones and leaves some out. The sample has about 31,000 clones, around 87% seen once; the top ten hold about 25%. Peripheral blood came from all dose cohorts at three timepoints. These data come from a study of OX40 agonist ivuxolimab in advanced cancers. Study details: The study enrolled dose-escalation patients with hepatocellular carcinoma, melanoma, renal cell or head and neck cancer.

Study-level results: Expanded clones belonging to CD8+ T cells outnumbered, on average, those of CD4+.

The V end was cut by 3 bases, the J end by 6 bases, with 18 bases between. The CDR3 contains 15 residues. Germline V gene data show CDR1 as SGHRS and CDR2 as YFSETQ. Sequences were derived from CD4+ or CD8+ T cells sorted from blood, sampled in a trial of the OX40 agonist ivuxolimab. The origin of this receptor is an adult with an advanced solid tumor such as melanoma, head and neck, liver or kidney cancer. The genes are TRBV5-1 and TRBJ1-2, with D possibly being TRBD1 (6 bases). CDR3 loop: CASSSQGTPSHGYTF. The CDR3 coding sequence is TGCGCCAGCAGCTCACAGGGAACCCCATCGCATGGCTACACCTTC.